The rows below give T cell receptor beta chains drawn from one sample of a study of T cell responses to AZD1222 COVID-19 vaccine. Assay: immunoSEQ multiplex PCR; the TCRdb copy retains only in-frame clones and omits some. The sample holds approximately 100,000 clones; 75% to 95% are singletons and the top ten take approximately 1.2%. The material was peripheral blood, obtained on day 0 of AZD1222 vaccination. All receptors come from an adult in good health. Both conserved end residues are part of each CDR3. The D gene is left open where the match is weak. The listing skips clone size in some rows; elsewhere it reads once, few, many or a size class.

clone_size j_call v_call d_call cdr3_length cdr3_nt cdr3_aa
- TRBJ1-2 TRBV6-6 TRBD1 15 TGTGCCAGCCAAAGTGCCCGGGACAGCCTATGGGGCTACACCTTC CASQSARDSLWGYTF
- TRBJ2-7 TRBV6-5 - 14 TGTGCCAGCAGTCTCCGGGACACAGACTACGAGCAGTACTTC CASSLRDTDYEQYF
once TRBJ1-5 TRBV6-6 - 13 TGTGCCAGCAGTTATTTAGTCGATCAGCCCCAGCATTTT CASSYLVDQPQHF
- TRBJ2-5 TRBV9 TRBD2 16 TGTGCCAGCAGCGTGGGAGCGGGGGCTTCCCAAGAGACCCAGTACTTC CASSVGAGASQETQYF
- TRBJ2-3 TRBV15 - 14 TGTGCCACCAGCAGAGATCAGGGCGTGGATACGCAGTATTTT CATSRDQGVDTQYF
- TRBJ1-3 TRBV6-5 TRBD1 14 TGTGCCAGCAGTCCCTCGGGACAGAGAAACACCATATATTTT CASSPSGQRNTIYF
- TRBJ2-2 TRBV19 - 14 TGTGCCAGTAGTATCGGCATTCTTACCGGGGAGCTGTTTTTT CASSIGILTGELFF
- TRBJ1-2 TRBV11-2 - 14 TGTGCCAGCAGCGCCCCGGGGGGACTCTATGGCTACACCTTC CASSAPGGLYGYTF
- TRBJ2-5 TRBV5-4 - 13 TGTGCCAGCGGGGCAGGGGCGTCAGAGACCCAGTACTTC CASGAGASETQYF
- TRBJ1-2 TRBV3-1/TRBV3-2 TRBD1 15 TGTGCCAGCAGCCCTACAGGGGCCGGATTTGCTGGCTACACCTTC CASSPTGAGFAGYTF
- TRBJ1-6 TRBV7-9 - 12 TGTGCCAGCAGCTTAGGCTCTTCACCCCTCCACTTT CASSLGSSPLHF
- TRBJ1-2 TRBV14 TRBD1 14 TGTGCCAGCAGTTCGAGGGGGCACTTGGATGGCTACACCTTC CASSSRGHLDGYTF
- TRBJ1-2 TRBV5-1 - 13 TGCGCCAGCAGCAACACAGGGTTAGGTGGCTACACCTTC CASSNTGLGGYTF
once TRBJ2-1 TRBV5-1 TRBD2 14 TGCGCCAGCAGCGCCGGGACTAGCTTTAATGAGCAGTTCTTC CASSAGTSFNEQFF
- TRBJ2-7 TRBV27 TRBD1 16 TGTGCCAGCAGTGATCCGGGGACAGGGATACCCCACGAGCAGTACTTC CASSDPGTGIPHEQYF
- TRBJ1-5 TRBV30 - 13 TGTGCCTGGAGTGTGGGAGAGGATCAGCCCCAGCATTTT CAWSVGEDQPQHF
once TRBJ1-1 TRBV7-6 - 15 TGTGCCAGCAGCTTAGCGCTGGGGGTTGGGGCTGAAGCTTTCTTT CASSLALGVGAEAFF
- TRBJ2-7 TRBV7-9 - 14 TGTGCCAGCAGCTTAGAAGGCGGGCCCTACGAGCAGTACTTC CASSLEGGPYEQYF
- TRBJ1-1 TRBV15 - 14 TGTGCCACTCGATCGGTGGGGACGAACACTGAAGCTTTCTTT CATRSVGTNTEAFF
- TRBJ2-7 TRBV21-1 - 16 TGTGCCAGCAGCAAACAGGGCCCAGGGGGGAACGACGAGCAGTACTTC CASSKQGPGGNDEQYF
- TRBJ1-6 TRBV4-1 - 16 TGCGCCAGCAGCCAAGGCCTGGGCTCCTATAATTCACCCCTCCACTTT CASSQGLGSYNSPLHF
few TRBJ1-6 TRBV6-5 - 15 TGTGCCAGCAGTTACAGGACGGACAGTAATTCACCCCTCCACTTT CASSYRTDSNSPLHF
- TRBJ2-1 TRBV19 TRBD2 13 TGTGCCAGTAGTCCCACGGGAGGCGATGAGCAGTTCTTC CASSPTGGDEQFF
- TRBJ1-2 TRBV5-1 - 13 TGCGCCAGCAGCTGGGACCCTAACTATGGCTACACCTTC CASSWDPNYGYTF
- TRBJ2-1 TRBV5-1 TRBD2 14 TGCGCCAGCAGCTTGGGTCTAGCGGGGCCGGAAGAGATCTTC CASSLGLAGPEEIF
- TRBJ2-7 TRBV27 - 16 TGTGCCAGCAGTCCCTCGTTACGGGGGGCCGCCTACGAGCAGTACTTC CASSPSLRGAAYEQYF
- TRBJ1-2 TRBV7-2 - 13 TGTGCCAGCAGCTTAGGGCCTGATTATGGCTACACCTTC CASSLGPDYGYTF
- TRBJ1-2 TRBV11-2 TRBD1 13 TGTGCCAGCAGCTTGGACAGGGCATATGGCTACACCTTC CASSLDRAYGYTF
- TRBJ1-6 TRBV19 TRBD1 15 TGTGCCAGTAGACACCCCGGGACAGGGTTGTCACCCCTCCACTTT CASRHPGTGLSPLHF
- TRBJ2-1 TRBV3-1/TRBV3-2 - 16 TGTGCCAGCAGCCAAGGCGGTGGCGGGGCCCAAGGAGAGCAGTTCTTC CASSQGGGGAQGEQFF